This TCR beta chain was identified in a study of cytomegalovirus exposure and HLA in healthy donors (dated by TCRdb to 2015 to 2018). Broadly, across the study: According to an earlier analysis of around 600 of the donors, about 179 million T cells yielded roughly 110 million unique TCR beta sequences and about 300 Gb of sequence data. An early release that covered fewer than 800 HLA-typed donors contained around 330 gigabases of sequencing data and 80 million or so unique TCR sequences. Of the roughly 430 genotyped donors, approximately 82% fell in the genetic ancestry cluster associated with self-reported Caucasian donors. The study aimed to test whether signatures of past pathogen exposure could be identified by cataloging public T cell receptors. The study profiled the T cell repertoires of under 700 subjects by immunosequencing and related them to cytomegalovirus serostatus. A separate validation cohort of some 130 different subjects was used in addition to the roughly 670-subject first cohort. The study combined high-throughput TCR immunosequencing, statistical association of individual TCRs with disease status, and machine learning to predict cytomegalovirus infection status. A later analysis re-analyzed previously published TCR beta repertoires from approximately 670 donors and added high-resolution HLA genotyping to study TCR occurrence patterns. In the later analysis, no new phenotypic data were used to find candidate immune exposures; instead, reliance was placed on TCR beta sequences and their occurrence across donors. An earlier analysis of about 600 of the donors used high-throughput TCR beta sequencing to judge whether each TCR beta V gene segment behaved as functional or pseudogenic. Donor age, sex, ethnicity and CMV serostatus were collected together with the repertoire data. A later genetic analysis took genome-wide SNP genotypes for about 55% of the roughly 670 donors and used that subset as a discovery cohort. Every repertoire in the discovery cohort had been generated on one and the same sequencing platform. HLA typing included class I and class II loci at four-digit resolution. The number of donors typed differed by locus, with roughly 620-640 for A, B, C, DRB1 and DQB1, around 520 for DQA1, approximately 580 for DPA1, and some 440 for DPB1. Four or five DR-DQ haplotypes were treated as single units for association and clustering because of strong linkage in the cohort. Among roughly 400 genotyped donors of the cohort, an average of roughly 230,000 unique TCR beta nucleotide sequences was sequenced per donor, of which approximately 19% were non-productive.

The cohort comprised 670 or so healthy bone marrow donors. At the time of sampling, every cohort member was nominally healthy, though immune exposures that went unrecorded were likely present. The donor tested CMV seropositive and was one of the 289 seropositive cohort members. A peripheral blood sample was collected from each donor, and TCR beta sequencing was performed on peripheral blood mononuclear cells. Genomic DNA extraction from the blood cell samples was performed with the Qiagen DNeasy Blood Extraction Kit. Cut back by 0 bases and 2 bases, the V and J ends lie 8 bases apart. The CDR3 holds 14 amino acids from the cysteine to the phenylalanine. Just the 42-base CDR3 DNA is kept, in frame starting at base 1. Based on the germline V gene, the CDR1 and CDR2 sequences are SGHRS and YFSETQ. On this clone itself: Its antigen is currently not known. Base-call qualities are not available, and no considerably larger clone is one nucleotide away.

The library was made by the immunoSEQ multiplex PCR assay. For the multiplex PCR, a mixture combining 60 forward primers for TCR Vbeta segments and 13 reverse primers for TCR Jbeta segments was used. Amplification of the CDR3 region of rearranged TCR beta genes was performed with a multiplex PCR assay on genomic DNA. The Illumina HiSeq System was used to sequence the amplified TCR beta libraries as 87-base-pair reads. In the paper's pipeline: Across the 640 or so repertoires, a later analysis counted some 81 million unique TCR beta chains, 8.5 million to 12 million of which were shared by at least two donors. Raw reads were error-corrected and collapsed into unique sequences with a nearest-neighbor algorithm that merged closely related sequences to remove PCR and sequencing errors. To assign V, D and J gene segments, CDR3 sequences were aligned to IMGT reference sequences. Each retained sequence needed at least a six-nucleotide match to both a V gene segment and a J gene segment. A rearrangement counted as productive if the CDR3 had no stop codons and remained in frame with V and J, and every other rearrangement counted as non-productive. CDR3 was defined according to IMGT convention as the region running from the second conserved V-encoded cysteine to the conserved J-encoded phenylalanine. The earlier analysis of about 610 of the donors excluded sequences that lacked an unambiguous match to a single V gene segment. An earlier analysis of fewer than 750 of the donors classified V segments as functional when productive rearrangements were above 56.7% and as segregating when the standard deviation between donors was above 5%. A statistical classification framework was built to diagnose cytomegalovirus status from the catalog of TCR beta chain sequences. In a later analysis, TCR nucleotide sequences were compared against IMGT/GENE-DB human TR gene sequences so that V and J genes could be assigned. Using the TCRdist pipeline, a later analysis assigned CDR3 sequences along with most-parsimonious VDJ recombination scenarios. In a later analysis, every TCR beta chain was defined by the combination of its CDR3 amino acid sequence and its V-gene family, and reads without a unique V-gene family were dropped. A later analysis removed several hundred highly shared, low-generation-probability nucleotide sequences to deal with suspected cross-contamination and a sequencing artifact. In a later analysis, a clonal expansion index was calculated for each public chain from normalized within-repertoire ranks of inferred template counts. A later analysis computed generation probabilities with a VDJ recombination model fitted to out-of-frame rearrangements, and checked the results against IGoR. In a later analysis, hypergeometric tests were used to score TCR-TCR, TCR-HLA and TCR-CMV co-occurrence, with a repertoire-size bias correction applied to TCR pairs. False discovery rates were estimated in a later analysis by permuting HLA or CMV assignments 20 times. In a later analysis, co-occurring TCRs were grouped with DBSCAN, and TCRdist sequence similarity was added when clustering was performed within HLA-allele-positive subsets. Repertoires with fewer than 30,000 or more than 120,000 public chains, plus five repertoires with anomalous nucleotide sharing, were excluded from co-occurrence clustering. TCRdb re-hosts the immuneACCESS table, in-frame sequences only. Its copies lack some clones; in the studies checked, an unresolved V gene accounts for under half of them, and the cause for the rest is not known. V, J and clone size derive from that table, while D and trimming were established from the DNA sequence. The sample contains around 150,000 clones, 60% to 80% of them found a single time. The top ten clones comprise just under 1% of the sample.

Paper-wide results and their limitations: In a later analysis, around 17,000 TCR beta sequences were associated with specific HLA alleles at a false discovery rate of 0.05. A cluster of highly shared sequence variants was judged likely to be a technical artifact of the sequencing pipeline. The classifier was reported to diagnose cytomegalovirus status with high specificity and sensitivity in both the original and validation cohorts. A further reported finding was that TCR beta sequences accurately predicted the HLA-A and HLA-B alleles for most subjects in the first cohort. The study listed 150 to 200 TCR beta chains as associated with cytomegalovirus. In a later analysis, HLA-associated TCR beta chains showed more clonal expansion and lower generation probabilities than non-associated chains that were equally common. When HLA alleles, especially DR and DQ, strongly co-occurred, attributing TCR associations to individual alleles was difficult. Broadly in line with IMGT annotations, most TCR beta V segments showed up in productive rearrangements about 87% or about 30% of the time in an earlier analysis of about 500 of the donors. In a later analysis, the rate of TCR association differed among HLA loci, with DRB1 alleles having the most associated TCRs and HLA-C alleles having the fewest. CMV serostatus was the only immune exposure information available for the cohort. Linkage disequilibrium might explain the correlated functional status among segregating V segments, but an unknown experimental factor could not be ruled out. Presence/absence analyses assumed roughly uniform sequencing depth across donors, an assumption that may not hold. Because HLA typing was missing for some donors at each locus, association tests included only the typed subset. In a later genetic analysis, fewer N-insertions in productive TCRs were reported among donors in an Asian-associated ancestry cluster than the roughly 700-donor mean. In vitro tests confirmed that a few of the cytomegalovirus-associated TCR beta chains recognize cytomegalovirus antigens. Several of the top co-occurrence clusters appeared to be linked to parvovirus B19, influenza, CMV and Epstein-Barr virus, according to a later analysis. In this cohort, only TCR beta chains were sequenced, and detectable features were limited by the absence of alpha or paired-chain data. Some IMGT-functional V segments, including TRBV6-2 and TRBV6-3, could not be told apart with the 87-base-pair reads, so those segments were excluded. Across donors, most TCR sequences were observed very rarely, whereas some public TCRs were present in many individuals. An association between a missense DCLRE1C variant and V-gene and J-gene trimming of TCR beta chains was found in a later genetic analysis and replicated in an independent cohort. The earlier analysis of about 600 of the donors excluded some 15 rarely observed V segments, including chromosome 9 orphons, because counts were too low. It was suggested by the authors that the approach could potentially be generalized to other disease states and immunological phenotypes. In a later analysis, most CMV-associated TCR beta chains were found to appear HLA-restricted, with HLA associations seemingly driven largely by CMV exposure.

The source of this sequence is a woman in her forties or fifties in good health and CMV-seropositive. Sequenced material: PBMCs. Recombination linked TRBV5-1 to TRBJ2-5; TRBD2 is possibly the D segment (6 matching bases). The CDR3 in this case is CASSLVAVQETQYF. The nucleotide sequence is given as TGCGCCAGCAGCTTGGTAGCGGTACAAGAGACCCAGTACTTC.